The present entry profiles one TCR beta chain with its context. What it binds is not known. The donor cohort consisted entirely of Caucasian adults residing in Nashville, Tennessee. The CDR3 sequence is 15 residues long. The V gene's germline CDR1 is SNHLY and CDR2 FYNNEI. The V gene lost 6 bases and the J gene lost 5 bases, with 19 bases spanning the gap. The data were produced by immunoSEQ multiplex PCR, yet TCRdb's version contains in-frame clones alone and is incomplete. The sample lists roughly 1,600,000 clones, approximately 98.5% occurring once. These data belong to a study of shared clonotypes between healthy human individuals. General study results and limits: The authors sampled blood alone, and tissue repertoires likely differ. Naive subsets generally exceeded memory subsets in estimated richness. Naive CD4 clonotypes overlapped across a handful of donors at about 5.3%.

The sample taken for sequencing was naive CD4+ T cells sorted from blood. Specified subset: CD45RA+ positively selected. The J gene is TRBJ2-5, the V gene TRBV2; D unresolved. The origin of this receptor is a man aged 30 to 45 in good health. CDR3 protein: CASSLTGPQLETQYF. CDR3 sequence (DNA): TGTGCCAGCAGCTTGACCGGGCCTCAACTGGAGACCCAGTACTTC.